This TCR beta chain was sequenced for a study of patients and donors after allogeneic stem cell transplantation (dated by TCRdb to about 2020). CDR1 and CDR2 were assigned from the germline V gene (reference sequence) as MNHEY and SMNVEV. The CDR3 runs 12 residues from the cysteine to the phenylalanine. The read is trimmed to its CDR3 DNA, 36 bases read in frame from base 1. V and J lose 7 bases and 5 bases, and a span of 11 bases separates them. The library was prepared using RT-PCR. TCRdb records NextSeq 550 as the sequencer. Starting from the raw public reads, TCRdb applied fastp trimming at Q25, assembled clones with MiXCR and retained in-frame beta chains. Rows matching on CDR3 protein sequence are summarized as one entry with the most common DNA and genes. The sample table contains about 350 distinct CDR3 sequences; only one count was recorded for around 3.3% of them. Of the sample, approximately 49% is held by the ten largest clones.

By how much of the sample it makes up, this clonotype is medium-sized (0.01 to 0.1%). No antigen is known for it. Base qualities were left out, and no much larger clone turns up one base away. This clonotype originated in a human donor who was either an allogeneic HSCT recipient or a stem cell or donor lymphocyte infusion donor (not recorded which). It is not recorded whose cells these are; they may come from a transplant donor. In this chain, TRBV27 is recombined with TRBJ2-5; perhaps TRBD1 is the D gene, with 7 bases matching. Sequences were obtained from blood, either unsorted or a sorted T cell fraction (not recorded which). The CDR3 reads CASNAGGETQYF. Read as DNA, the sequence is TGTGCCAGCAACGCAGGGGGGGAGACCCAGTACTTC.